This T cell receptor beta chain was captured by sequencing in a study of T cells in Graves' hyperthyroidism and ophthalmopathy. RNA transcripts were the template for amplifying TCR beta CDR3 regions. TCR CDR3 regions were first amplified by RT-PCR with HTBI primers. TCRdb redid the calling of the multiplex PCR reads with MiXCR, one entry per CDR3 protein. The sample holds 250,000 to 300,000 distinct CDR3 sequences, 13% to 15% seen once. Overall study results and limits: From stable hyperthyroidism, ophthalmopathy was separated by a 13 V-J model.

The CDR3 is made up of 15 amino acids. CDR1 and CDR2 (germline): SGHDT, YYEEEE. The V segment lost 1 base and the J segment 5 bases; nucleotides outside the gene matches: 5. This clonotype was observed at least ten times. Its matching antigen is unknown. The chain is built from TRBV5-6 and TRBJ2-1; TRBD2 aligns across 8 bases. Sequenced input: blood. This TCR was recovered from a woman between 35 and 50 years old with Graves' hyperthyroidism that later progressed to Graves' ophthalmopathy. The chain's CDR3 is CASSLTSGGHNEQFF. CDR3 DNA sequence: TGTGCCAGCAGCTTGACTAGCGGCGGGCACAATGAGCAGTTCTTC.